This TCR beta chain originates from a study of T cell repertoires in cytomegalovirus infection. Study overall: Public TCR beta signatures marked donors with CMV infection and the matching HLA.

Whole-study results and caveats: Clonotypes of TCR beta that were HLA-C-restricted and CMV-specific dominated the ex vivo response.

As concerns this clonotype: Its antigen is currently unknown.

TCRdb independently ran MiXCR on the reads; one entry per CDR3 protein. The sample consists of 740,000 or so distinct CDR3 sequences, 35% of them appearing once. This clonotype was sampled from a human donor in good health (CMV status not recorded). Some clones in this sample may be carry-over from other donors' samples. The material sequenced was PBMCs.

The DNA of the CDR3 is TGTGCCAGCAGTACAGGGGGAGCCTACAATGAGCAGTTCTTC. Translation: CASSTGGAYNEQFF. The chain uses TRBV28 and TRBJ2-1; 8 bases are shared with TRBD1. J gave up 2 bases and V 5 bases, and 2 bases lay outside the gene matches. Per germline, CDR1 MDHEN and CDR2 SYDVKM. The CDR3 extends over 14 amino acids. The whole variable domain, filled in from reference TRBV28 and TRBJ2-1, reads DVKVTQSSRYLVKRTGEKVFLECVQDMDHENMFWYRQDPGLGLRLIYFSYDVKMKEKGDIPEGYSVSREKKERFSLILESASTNQTSMYLCASSTGGAYNEQFFGPGTRLTVL.